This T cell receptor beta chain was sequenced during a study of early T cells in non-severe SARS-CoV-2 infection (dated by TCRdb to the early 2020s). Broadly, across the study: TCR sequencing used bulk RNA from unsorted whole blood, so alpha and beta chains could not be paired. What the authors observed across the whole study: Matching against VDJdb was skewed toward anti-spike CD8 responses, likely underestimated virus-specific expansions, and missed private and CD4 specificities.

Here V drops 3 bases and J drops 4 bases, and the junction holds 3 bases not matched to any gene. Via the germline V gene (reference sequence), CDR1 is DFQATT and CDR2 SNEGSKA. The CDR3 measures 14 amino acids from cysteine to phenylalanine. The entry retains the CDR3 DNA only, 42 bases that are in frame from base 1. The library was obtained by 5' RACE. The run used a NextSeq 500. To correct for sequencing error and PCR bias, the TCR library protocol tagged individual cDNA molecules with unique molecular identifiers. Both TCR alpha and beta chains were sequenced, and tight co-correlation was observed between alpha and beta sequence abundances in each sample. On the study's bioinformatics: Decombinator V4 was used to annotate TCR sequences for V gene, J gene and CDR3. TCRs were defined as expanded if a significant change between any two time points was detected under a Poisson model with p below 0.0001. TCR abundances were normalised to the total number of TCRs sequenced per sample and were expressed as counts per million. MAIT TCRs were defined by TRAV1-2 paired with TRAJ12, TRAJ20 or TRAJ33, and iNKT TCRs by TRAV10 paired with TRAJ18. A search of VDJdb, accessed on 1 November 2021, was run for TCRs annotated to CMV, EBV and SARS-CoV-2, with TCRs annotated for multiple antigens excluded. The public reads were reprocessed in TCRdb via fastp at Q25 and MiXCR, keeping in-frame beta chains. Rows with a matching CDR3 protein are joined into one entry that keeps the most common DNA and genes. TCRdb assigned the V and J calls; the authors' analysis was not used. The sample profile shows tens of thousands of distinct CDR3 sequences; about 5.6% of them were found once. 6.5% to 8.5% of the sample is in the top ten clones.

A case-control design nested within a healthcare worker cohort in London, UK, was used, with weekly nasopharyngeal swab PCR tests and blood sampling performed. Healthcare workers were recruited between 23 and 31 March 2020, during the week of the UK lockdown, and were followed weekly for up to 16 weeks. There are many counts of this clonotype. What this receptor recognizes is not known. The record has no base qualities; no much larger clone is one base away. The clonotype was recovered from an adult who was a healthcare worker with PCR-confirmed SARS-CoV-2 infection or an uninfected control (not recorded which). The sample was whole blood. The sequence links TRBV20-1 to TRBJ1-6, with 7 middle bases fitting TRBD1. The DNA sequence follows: TGCAGTGCTAGGCGGGACAGTTATAATTCACCCCTCCACTTT. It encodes CSARRDSYNSPLHF.